The clone carrying this T cell receptor (beta chain) is classed as medium-sized. These data originate in a study of blood T cell repertoires in COVID-19. Across the study: Sites in the United States, Italy and Spain provided acute and convalescent COVID-19 samples.

Source study methods: Researchers report that nucleated cell counts were estimated from reference gene primer amplification. Assay: immunoSEQ multiplex PCR; the TCRdb copy retains only in-frame clones and omits some. From that table come the V and J calls and clone size; the DNA was used to work out D and trimming. The table includes about 14,000 clones, approximately 90% detected once. Germline V CDR1 and CDR2: DFQATT, SNEGSKA (reference sequence). Trimming shortened V by 6 bases and J by 6 bases, and 11 bases separated the two germline ends. The CDR3 loop spans 11 amino acids. The chain couples TRBV20-1 to TRBJ1-2, with D unresolved. The TCR sequence derives from a man aged 50 or older with active COVID-19. The sequenced sample was peripheral blood. The DNA of the CDR3 is TGCAGTGCCCCGGGAGGGCATGGCTACACCTTC. It is translated as CSAPGGHGYTF.